The text below deals with one T cell receptor (beta chain). The data originate from a study of T-cell memory formation after mild COVID-19. Whole-study context: Clustering of TCRs was largely donor specific.

5'RACE primed at constant segments yielded TCR alpha and TCR beta cDNA libraries bearing sample barcodes and UMIs. TCRdb passed the 5' RACE reads through MiXCR, listing each CDR3 protein once. The repertoire consists of 410,000 or so distinct CDR3 sequences, with around a quarter occurring once and the leading ten covering around 12%. The CDR3 is 13 amino acids. J was trimmed by 4 bases and V by 4 bases; bases with no gene match: 1. Looked up from germline, CDR1 is SGHTA and CDR2 is FQGNSA. The sample comprised PBMCs or a T cell subset sorted from them (not recorded which). The V gene is TRBV7-2, the J gene TRBJ2-3, with 8 bases matching TRBD1. This sequence originates from an adult woman who had mild COVID-19 (a few samples of this study predate the infection). Cell type and time point are not known. DNA for the CDR3: TGTGCCAGCAGCTCCAGGGGGCCAGATACGCAGTATTTT. The encoded protein is CASSSRGPDTQYF.